This T cell receptor beta chain was sequenced in a study of monozygotic twins with inflammatory bowel disease. Study observations and caveats: In these data, no single strong IBD-associated signal or clonotype received support. IBD patients exhibited fewer clonotypes shared with other individuals than healthy twins, particularly with disease activity.

TCRdb reanalyzed the 5' RACE reads, giving one entry per CDR3 protein sequence and no DNA. The ten top clones account for 2% to 3%, within a sample of about 160,000 distinct CDR3 sequences. For this clonotype: What it binds is unknown.

This CDR3 is built from 14 residues. Germline V gene lookup returns CDR1 DFQATT and CDR2 SNEGSKA (reference sequence). The V call is TRBV20-1, the J call TRBJ1-5. The sequenced sample was blood. The sequence came from a human donor with ulcerative colitis or Crohn's disease, or a healthy co-twin of an affected twin (not recorded which). The CDR3 is CSARGGWGNQPQHF.